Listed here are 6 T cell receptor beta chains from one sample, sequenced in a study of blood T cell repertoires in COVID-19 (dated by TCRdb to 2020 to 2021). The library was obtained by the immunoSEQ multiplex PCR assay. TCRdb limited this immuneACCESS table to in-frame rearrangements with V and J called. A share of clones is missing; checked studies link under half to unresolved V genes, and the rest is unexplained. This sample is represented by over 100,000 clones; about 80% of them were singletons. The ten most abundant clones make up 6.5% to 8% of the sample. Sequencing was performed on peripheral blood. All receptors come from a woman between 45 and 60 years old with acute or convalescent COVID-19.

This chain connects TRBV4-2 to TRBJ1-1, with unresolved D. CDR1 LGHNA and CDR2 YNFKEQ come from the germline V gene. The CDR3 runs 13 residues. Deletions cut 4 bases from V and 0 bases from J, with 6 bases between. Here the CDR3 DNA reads TGTGCCAGCAGCCTCAGGTTGAACACTGAAGCTTTCTTT. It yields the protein CASSLRLNTEAFF.

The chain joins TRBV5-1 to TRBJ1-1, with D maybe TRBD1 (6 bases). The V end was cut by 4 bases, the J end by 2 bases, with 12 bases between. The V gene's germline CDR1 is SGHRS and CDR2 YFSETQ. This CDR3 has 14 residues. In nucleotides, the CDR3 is TGCGCCAGCAGCCCCTCAGGGGACAACACTGAAGCTTTCTTT. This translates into CASSPSGDNTEAFF.

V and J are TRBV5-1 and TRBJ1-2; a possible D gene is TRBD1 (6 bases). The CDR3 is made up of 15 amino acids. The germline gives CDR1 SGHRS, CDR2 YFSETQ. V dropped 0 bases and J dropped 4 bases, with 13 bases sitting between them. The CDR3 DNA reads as TGCGCCAGCAGCTTGGAGGGGGACCCTAGCTATGGCTACACCTTC. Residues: CASSLEGDPSYGYTF.

CDR3 region: CAWSIAGDKGNSPLHF. DNA for the CDR3: TGTGCCTGGAGTATTGCAGGGGATAAGGGAAATTCACCCCTCCACTTT. The rearrangement uses TRBV30 and TRBJ1-6; tentative D call: TRBD1 (6 bases). Germline V lookup: CDR1 GTSNPN, CDR2 SVGIG (reference sequence). V was pared by 2 bases and J by 7 bases, with 18 bases between. The CDR3 sequence is 16 residues long.

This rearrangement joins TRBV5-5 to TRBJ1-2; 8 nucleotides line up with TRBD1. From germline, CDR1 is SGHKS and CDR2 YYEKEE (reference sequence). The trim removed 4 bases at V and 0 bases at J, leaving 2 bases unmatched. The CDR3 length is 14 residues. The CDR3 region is CASSQGAANYGYTF. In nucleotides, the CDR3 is TGTGCCAGCAGCCAGGGGGCGGCTAACTATGGCTACACCTTC.

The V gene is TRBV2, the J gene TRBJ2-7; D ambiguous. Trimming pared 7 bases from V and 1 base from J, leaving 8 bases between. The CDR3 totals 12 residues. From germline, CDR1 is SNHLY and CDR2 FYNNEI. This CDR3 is CASNLGSYEQYF. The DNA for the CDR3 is TGTGCCAGCAACCTCGGGTCCTACGAGCAGTACTTC.